This TCR beta chain was documented in a study of OX40 agonist ivuxolimab in advanced cancers. Across the study: Around 40% of patients had received prior checkpoint inhibitor therapy.

Germline V gene sequence: CDR1 SGHDN, CDR2 FVKESK. This CDR3 comprises 14 residues. Trimming stripped 1 base from V and 9 bases from J, with 13 bases between. Only in-frame clones appear in the TCRdb table, and some are missing; sequencing was by immunoSEQ multiplex PCR. The sample has 37,000 or so clones, 86% seen once. Exclusion applied to patients with autoimmune disease history or systemic immunosuppression. The chain uses TRBV14 and TRBJ2-4, with D hard to call. The sequencing used CD4+ or CD8+ T cells sorted from blood, collected in a trial of the OX40 agonist ivuxolimab. The TCR was taken from an adult with an advanced solid tumor such as melanoma, head and neck, liver or kidney cancer. CDR3 nucleotide sequence: TGTGCCAGCAGCCAAGTCTTGGGTCCCTCCATTCAGTACTTC. Protein: CASSQVLGPSIQYF. The whole variable domain, remainder taken from reference TRBV14 and TRBJ2-4, is EAGVTQFPSHSVIEKGQTVTLRCDPISGHDNLYWYRRVMGKEIKFLLHFVKESKQDESGMPNNRFLAERTGGTYSTLKVQPAELEDSGVYFCASSQVLGPSIQYFGAGTRLSVL.